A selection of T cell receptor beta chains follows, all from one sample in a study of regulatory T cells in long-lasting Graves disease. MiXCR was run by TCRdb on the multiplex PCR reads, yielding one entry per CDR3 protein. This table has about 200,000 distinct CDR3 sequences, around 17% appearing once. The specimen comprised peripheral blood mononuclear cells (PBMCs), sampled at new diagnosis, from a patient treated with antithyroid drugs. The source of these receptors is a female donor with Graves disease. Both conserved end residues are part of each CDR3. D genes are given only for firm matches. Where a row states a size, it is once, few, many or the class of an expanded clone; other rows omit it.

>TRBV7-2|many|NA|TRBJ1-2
CASSLDVEPYGYTF
TGTGCCAGCAGCTTAGACGTCGAGCCCTATGGCTACACCTTC
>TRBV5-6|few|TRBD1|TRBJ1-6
CASSLDRGSYNSPLHF
TGTGCCAGCAGCTTGGACAGGGGATCCTATAATTCACCCCTCCACTTT
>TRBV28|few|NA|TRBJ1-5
CASNSNQPQHF
TGTGCCAGCAATAGCAATCAGCCCCAGCATTTT
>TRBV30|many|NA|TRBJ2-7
CAWSVRRYSYEQYF
TGTGCCTGGAGTGTACGTAGGTACTCCTACGAGCAGTACTTC
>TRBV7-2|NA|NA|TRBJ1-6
CASSLIGNSPLHF
TGTGCCAGCAGCTTGATCGGTAATTCACCCCTCCACTTT
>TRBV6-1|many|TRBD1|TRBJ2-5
CASSEGQGETQYF
TGTGCCAGCAGTGAAGGACAGGGGGAGACCCAGTACTTC
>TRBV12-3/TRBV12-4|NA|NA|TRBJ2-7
CACSRGAYEQYF
TGTGCCTGCTCCAGGGGTGCCTACGAGCAGTACTTC
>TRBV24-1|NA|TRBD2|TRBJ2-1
CATSDSGTSGRAPRYNEQFF
TGTGCCACCAGTGACTCCGGGACTAGCGGGAGGGCCCCCCGCTACAATGAGCAGTTCTTC
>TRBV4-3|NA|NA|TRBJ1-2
CASSQDLIRGAMGYGYTF
TGCGCCAGCAGCCAAGACTTAATCCGGGGCGCGATGGGCTATGGCTACACCTTC
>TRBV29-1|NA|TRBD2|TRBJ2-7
CSVEGAGGPEQYF
TGCAGCGTTGAAGGAGCGGGAGGCCCCGAGCAGTACTTC
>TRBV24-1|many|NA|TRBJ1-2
CATSDTAQGSYGYTF
TGTGCCACCAGTGATACAGCACAGGGAAGCTATGGCTACACCTTC
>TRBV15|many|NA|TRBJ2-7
CATSSQPEPTLEQYF
TGTGCCACCAGCAGTCAACCCGAACCCACCCTCGAGCAGTACTTC
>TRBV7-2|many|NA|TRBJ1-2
CASSLYTSRRGGYTF
TGTGCCAGCAGCTTATACACTTCTAGACGTGGAGGCTACACCTTC
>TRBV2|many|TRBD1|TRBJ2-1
CASSEYRGTNEQFF
TGTGCCAGCAGTGAATACAGGGGGACCAATGAGCAGTTCTTC
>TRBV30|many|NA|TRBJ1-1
CAWSVLARTEAFF
TGTGCCTGGAGTGTACTGGCCCGAACTGAAGCTTTCTTT
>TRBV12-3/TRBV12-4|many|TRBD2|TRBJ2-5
CASRWTSVQETQYF
TGTGCCAGCAGGTGGACTAGCGTCCAAGAGACCCAGTACTTC
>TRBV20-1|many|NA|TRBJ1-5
CSAMGSHNNQPQHF
TGCAGTGCTATGGGCAGCCACAACAATCAGCCCCAGCATTTT
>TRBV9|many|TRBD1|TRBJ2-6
CASSVVRDSSPGANVLTF
TGTGCCAGCAGCGTAGTGAGGGACAGCTCTCCGGGGGCCAACGTCCTGACTTTC
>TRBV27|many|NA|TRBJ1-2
CASSLLGSVGSNYGYTF
TGTGCCAGCAGTTTATTAGGCAGCGTTGGATCTAACTATGGCTACACCTTC
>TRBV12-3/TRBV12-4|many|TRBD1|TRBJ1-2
CASSGGTANYGYTF
TGTGCCAGCAGTGGCGGGACAGCTAACTATGGCTACACCTTC
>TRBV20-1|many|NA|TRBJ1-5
CSARGAGQPQHF
TGCAGTGCTAGAGGGGCAGGTCAGCCCCAGCATTTT
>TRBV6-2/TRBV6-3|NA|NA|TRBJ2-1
CASSYLLGTTEQFF
TGTGCCAGCAGTTACCTGCTCGGTACGACTGAGCAGTTCTTC
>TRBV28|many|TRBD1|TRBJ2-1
CASSQQGQGYNEQFF
TGTGCCAGCAGCCAACAGGGACAGGGCTACAATGAGCAGTTCTTC
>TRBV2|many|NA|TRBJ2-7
CASSERWQGEQYF
TGTGCCAGCAGTGAACGATGGCAGGGCGAGCAGTACTTC
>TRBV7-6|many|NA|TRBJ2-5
CASSRVGRETQYF
TGTGCCAGCAGCCGGGTGGGTCGGGAGACCCAGTACTTC
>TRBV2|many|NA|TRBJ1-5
CASSEAPDNQPQHF
TGTGCCAGCAGTGAAGCGCCCGACAATCAGCCCCAGCATTTT
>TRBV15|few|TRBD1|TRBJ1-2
CATSSDIGTEHGYTF
TGTGCCACCAGCAGTGACATCGGGACAGAGCATGGCTACACCTTC
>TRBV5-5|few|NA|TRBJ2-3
CASSLDAGSLDTQYF
TGTGCCAGCAGCTTGGATGCGGGGAGTTTAGATACGCAGTATTTT
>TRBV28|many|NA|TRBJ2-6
CASRNGGAGANVLTF
TGTGCCAGCAGAAACGGGGGAGCTGGGGCCAACGTCCTGACTTTC
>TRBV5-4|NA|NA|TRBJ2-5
CASRVRGGHGETQYF
TGTGCCAGCAGGGTTCGTGGGGGGCACGGGGAGACCCAGTACTTC
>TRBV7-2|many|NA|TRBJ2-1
CASSPSSHEQFF
TGTGCCAGCAGCCCTAGTTCCCATGAGCAGTTCTTC
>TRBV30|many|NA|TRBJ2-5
CAWSLDGGWETQYF
TGTGCCTGGAGCCTAGATGGGGGCTGGGAGACCCAGTACTTC
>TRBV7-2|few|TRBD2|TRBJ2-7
CASSLVVAGDPLGDEQYF
TGTGCCAGCAGCCTCGTGGTAGCGGGAGACCCCTTGGGAGACGAGCAGTACTTC
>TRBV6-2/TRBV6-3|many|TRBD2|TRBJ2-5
CASSSAGASGRARETQYF
TGTGCCAGCAGTTCCGCCGGGGCTAGCGGGAGGGCCAGGGAGACCCAGTACTTC